One and the same sample provided the 27 T cell receptor beta chains below, sequenced in a study of shared clonotypes between healthy human individuals. Profiled with immunoSEQ multiplex PCR; TCRdb holds only in-frame clones, not every one. Among about 2.1 million clones listed, roughly 93% were seen once. Naive CD8 isolation took CD45RO-negative cells positively selected for CCR7 and excluded terminally differentiated effector memory CD45RA+ cells. The sequenced material came from naive CD8+ T cells from PBMCs. Receptors originate from a man in his late teens or twenties in good health. Some clones in this sample may be carry-over from other donors' samples.

V and J are TRBV18 and TRBJ2-7; 14 nucleotides match TRBD2. J was trimmed by 4 bases and V by 5 bases; bases with no gene match: 19. The germline CDR1 and CDR2 sequences are KGHSH and LQKENI. The CDR3 totals 20 residues. The CDR3 sequence is CASSARVDSSTSGRVYEQYF. The CDR3 DNA follows: TGTGCCAGCTCAGCCCGTGTGGACAGCTCGACTAGCGGGAGGGTGTACGAGCAGTACTTC.

The V and J genes are TRBV7-6 and TRBJ2-2; 8 bases are a match to TRBD2. There are 15 residues in the CDR3. With 5 bases clipped from V and 7 bases from J, the junction kept 9 bases outside the gene matches. Germline V gene lookup returns CDR1 SGHVS and CDR2 FNYEAQ. The CDR3 protein is CASSPLAVGDGELFF. In DNA, the CDR3 is TGTGCCAGCAGCCCACTAGCGGTGGGTGACGGGGAGCTGTTTTTT.

The gene calls are TRBV9 and TRBJ1-1, with D perhaps matching TRBD1 (5 bases). The CDR3 runs 13 residues. Germline V gives CDR1 SGDLS, CDR2 YYNGEE. Trimming pared 3 bases from V and 10 bases from J, leaving 16 bases between. CDR3 DNA sequence: TGTGCCAGCAGCGGGGGCATGAAATCGGCAGCTTTCTTT. This encodes CASSGGMKSAAFF.

The J gene is TRBJ2-1, the V gene TRBV5-1; TRBD2 aligns across 7 bases. Germline values: CDR1 SGHRS, CDR2 YFSETQ. CDR3 length: 14 amino acids. V gave up 1 base and J gave up 8 bases; unmatched junction bases: 6. Written as DNA, the CDR3 is TGCGCCAGCAGCTTGTATGCGGGAGCGCATGAGCAGTTCTTC. Translating gives CASSLYAGAHEQFF.

The V gene is TRBV30, the J gene TRBJ2-1, with 12 bases aligning to TRBD2. With 2 bases clipped from V and 2 bases from J, the junction kept 22 bases outside the gene matches. There are 22 residues in the CDR3. Germline CDR1 is GTSNPN and CDR2 is SVGIG (reference sequence). The CDR3 DNA reads TGTGCCTGGAGTTCCCTGACTAGCGGGAGAGAGGGGGTTAAGGGCGCCTACAATGAGCAGTTCTTC. It translates to CAWSSLTSGREGVKGAYNEQFF.

This sequence joins TRBV9 and TRBJ2-3; possible D gene TRBD1, 5 bases. V gave up 0 bases and J gave up 2 bases, with 10 bases separating them. This CDR3 comprises 15 residues. CDR1 is SGDLS, CDR2 YYNGEE, per germline. The CDR3 reads CASSVGTILTDTQYF. In DNA form, the CDR3 reads TGTGCCAGCAGCGTAGGGACAATTCTCACAGATACGCAGTATTTT.

The chain recombines TRBV5-5 with TRBJ1-1; D is undetermined. V was shortened by 0 bases and J by 0 bases, with 6 bases between the two germline ends. The germline V gene has CDR1 SGHKS and CDR2 YYEKEE (reference sequence). The CDR3 contains 14 residues. CDR3 sequence (DNA): TGTGCCAGCAGCTTGGAACAGCTGAACACTGAAGCTTTCTTT. This gives the protein CASSLEQLNTEAFF.

This chain joins TRBV28 and TRBJ1-5; 7 bases are a match to TRBD1. V was pared by 7 bases and J by 2 bases, with 8 bases of the junction left unmatched. Looked up from germline, CDR1 is MDHEN and CDR2 is SYDVKM. CDR3 length: 15 amino acids. The CDR3 DNA is TGTGCCAGCATCAAGACAGGGTTTGGCAATCAGCCCCAGCATTTT. The encoded protein is CASIKTGFGNQPQHF.

The chain uses TRBV28 and TRBJ1-2, with 9 positions matching TRBD1. The ends lost 6 bases at V and 7 bases at J; junction bases unmatched: 9. Germline CDR1 MDHEN, CDR2 SYDVKM. This CDR3 has 14 residues. Here the CDR3 reads CASSPTGGFSGYTF. CDR3 DNA: TGTGCCAGCAGCCCGACAGGGGGATTCTCTGGCTACACCTTC.

This chain joins TRBV29-1 and TRBJ2-5, with 7 bases matching TRBD2. CDR1 and CDR2 from the germline V gene are SQVTM and ANQGSEA. V gave up 3 bases and J gave up 5 bases; unmatched junction bases: 9. This CDR3 has 14 residues. The CDR3 loop reads CSVELGAGAETQYF. For the CDR3, the DNA is TGCAGCGTTGAGCTAGGCGCGGGAGCGGAGACCCAGTACTTC.

CDR3 sequence (DNA): TGTGCCAGCAGCTTTGGGGGTGCTACTGAAGCTTTCTTT. Protein: CASSFGGATEAFF. The rearrangement uses TRBV5-5 and TRBJ1-1; perhaps TRBD1 as D (5 bases). CDR3 length: 13 amino acids. V gave up 2 bases and J gave up 5 bases, with 10 bases separating them. Germline V gene sequence: CDR1 SGHKS, CDR2 YYEKEE (reference sequence).

This clone was observed once. The V call is TRBV5-1, the J call TRBJ2-2, with 14 positions matching TRBD2. V was pared by 5 bases and J by 7 bases, with 16 bases of the junction left unmatched. This CDR3 is 19 amino acids long. CDR1 is SGHRS and CDR2 is YFSETQ in the germline V gene. The CDR3 nucleotides are TGCGCCAGCAGTCCCCTGGGACCGGGACTAGCGGGAGAGGGCGGGGAGCTGTTTTTT. Residues: CASSPLGPGLAGEGGELFF.

J is TRBJ2-3 and V is TRBV7-8, with a possible D match to TRBD2 (6 bases). The germline V gene encodes CDR1 SGHVS and CDR2 FQNEAQ. The CDR3 totals 16 residues. V was cut by 8 bases and J by 3 bases, with 21 bases left in between. The CDR3 bases are TGTGCCAGCGCCGCCCCCCTCGGCGGGGAGACAGATACGCAGTATTTT. It translates to CASAAPLGGETDTQYF.

The chain recombines TRBV19 with TRBJ1-4, with D tentatively TRBD1 (5 bases). Germline V gene lookup returns CDR1 LNHDA and CDR2 SQIVND (reference sequence). The V and J ends lost 3 bases and 5 bases respectively, with 10 bases between them. This CDR3 spans 14 amino acids. CDR3 in DNA: TGTGCCAGTAGTATCGGCAGGGAGAATGAAAAACTGTTTTTT. This codes for CASSIGRENEKLFF.

The chain combines TRBV19 with TRBJ2-7, with D unclear. The CDR3 is made up of 16 amino acids. The V gene lost 4 bases and the J gene lost 0 bases, with 16 bases spanning the gap. The V gene's germline CDR1 is LNHDA and CDR2 SQIVND (reference sequence). The chain's CDR3 is CASSTVPKLDSYEQYF. The CDR3 DNA sequence: TGTGCCAGTAGTACGGTGCCTAAGTTAGACTCCTACGAGCAGTACTTC.

This chain links TRBV7-8 with TRBJ1-5; 7 nucleotides agree with TRBD1. V dropped 1 base and J dropped 5; count of bases not matched to a gene: 14. This CDR3 is built from 18 residues. CDR1 SGHVS and CDR2 FQNEAQ come from the germline V gene. The CDR3 DNA sequence: TGTGCCAGCAGCTTAGAATTGACAGGGAGGGCGCTCGATCAGCCCCAGCATTTT. As protein: CASSLELTGRALDQPQHF. The variable domain in full, completed from reference TRBV7-8 and TRBJ1-5, reads GAGVSQSPRYKVAKRGQDVALRCDPISGHVSLFWYQQALGQGPEFLTYFQNEAQLDKSGLPSDRFFAERPEGSVSTLKIQRTQQEDSAVYLCASSLELTGRALDQPQHFGDGTRLSIL.

The V and J genes are TRBV4-2 and TRBJ2-3; TRBD1 agrees at 7 bases. Looked up from germline, CDR1 is LGHNA and CDR2 is YNFKEQ. The CDR3 consists of 15 residues. Trimming removed 0 bases from V and 1 base from J; junction bases left unmatched: 1. The CDR3 DNA is TGTGCCAGCAGCCAAGAAGGGGGCGGCACAGATACGCAGTATTTT. Its translation is CASSQEGGGTDTQYF.

V is TRBV7-9 and J is TRBJ2-1; no clear D. Deletions cut 4 bases from V and 3 bases from J, with 10 bases between. CDR3 length: 14 amino acids. Germline values: CDR1 SEHNR, CDR2 FQNEAQ (reference sequence). The CDR3 DNA follows: TGTGCCAGCAGCTCCTCGACCCGCTACAATGAGCAGTTCTTC. Amino acids: CASSSSTRYNEQFF.

This chain links TRBV2 with TRBJ2-7; 9 positions match TRBD1. Germline lookup yields CDR1 SNHLY and CDR2 FYNNEI. The CDR3 has 14 residues. The junction had 11 bases not matched to a gene; V was cut back by 9 bases and J by 5 bases. CDR3 in DNA: TGTGCCAGTCGCCCGGGACAGGGCTTCCACGAGCAGTACTTC. It codes for CASRPGQGFHEQYF.

The V and J genes are TRBV27 and TRBJ2-1; no clear D. CDR3 length: 16 residues. The germline V and J ends were trimmed by 4 bases and 2 bases, with 15 bases remaining between them. Germline V gives CDR1 MNHEY, CDR2 SMNVEV (reference sequence). The CDR3 sequence is CASSSIMAVTYNEQFF. The CDR3 DNA is TGTGCCAGCAGTTCGATTATGGCGGTCACCTACAATGAGCAGTTCTTC.

V usage is TRBV6-4 and J usage is TRBJ2-1, with a weak D call TRBD2 (5 bases). The length of the CDR3 is 15 residues. Trimming took off 0 bases at V and 8 bases at J, with 14 bases between the two ends. Germline V gene sequence: CDR1 MRHNA, CDR2 SNTAGT. The CDR3 reads CASSDSLGSDYEQFF. The CDR3 nucleotides read TGTGCCAGCAGTGACTCGTTGGGGAGTGACTATGAGCAGTTCTTC.

The rearrangement links TRBV4-1 to TRBJ1-4; the match to TRBD1 covers 7 bases. This CDR3 is built from 15 residues. Trimming cost V 2 bases and J 7 bases; bases outside gene matches: 7. Germline assignment: CDR1 MGHRA and CDR2 YSYEKL. The CDR3 reads CASSQKDRASEKLFF. The CDR3 DNA sequence: TGCGCCAGCAGCCAAAAAGACAGGGCATCTGAAAAACTGTTTTTT.

The chain joins TRBV13 to TRBJ1-1; D not certain. V was clipped by 5 bases and J by 1 base, with 14 bases between them. Looked up from germline, CDR1 is PRHDT and CDR2 is FYEKMQ (reference sequence). The CDR3 has 15 residues. The CDR3, as DNA: TGTGCCAGCAGCCCCCTGGCCAGTAGGAACACTGAAGCTTTCTTT. Amino acid sequence: CASSPLASRNTEAFF. The complete variable domain, with remaining parts taken from reference TRBV13 and TRBJ1-1, reads AAGVIQSPRHLIKEKRETATLKCYPIPRHDTVYWYQQGPGQDPQFLISFYEKMQSDKGSIPDRFSAQQFSDYHSELNMSSLELGDSALYFCASSPLASRNTEAFFGQGTRLTVV.

The chain is built from TRBV4-1 and TRBJ2-7; no reliable D call. The germline gives CDR1 MGHRA, CDR2 YSYEKL. The V end was cut by 1 base, the J end by 5 bases, with 15 bases between. CDR3 length: 15 residues. The CDR3 DNA sequence: TGCGCCAGCAGCCAAGTGAGTGCTCATGGAGACGAGCAGTACTTC. This sequence encodes CASSQVSAHGDEQYF.

This chain links TRBV6-5 with TRBJ2-2; 9 bases are a match to TRBD2. This CDR3 comprises 15 residues. Germline V lookup: CDR1 MNHEY, CDR2 SVGAGI. J was trimmed by 7 bases and V by 2 bases; bases with no gene match: 5. CDR3 coding DNA: TGTGCCAGCAGTTACATGGCGGGAGGGATCGGGGAGCTGTTTTTT. Protein product: CASSYMAGGIGELFF.

In the case of this clone: The sample contains more than one DNA sequence encoding this CDR3. The V gene is TRBV7-9, the J gene TRBJ2-1; the D is unclear. The CDR3 length is 12 residues. V gave up 5 bases and J gave up 7 bases, with 9 bases separating them. Germline V gene sequence: CDR1 SEHNR, CDR2 FQNEAQ (reference sequence). DNA for the CDR3: TGTGCCAGCAGCCCCCTGAGTAATGAGCAGTTCTTC. This translates into CASSPLSNEQFF.

The chain carries TRBV7-8 and TRBJ2-1; 7 bases agree with TRBD2. The CDR3 is 15 amino acids. The V and J ends lost 1 base and 4 bases, in that order; junction bases with no gene match: 4. Germline V gene data show CDR1 as SGHVS and CDR2 as FQNEAQ. CDR3 sequence (DNA): TGTGCCAGCAGCTTAGAACAACTAGCGTACAATGAGCAGTTCTTC. Translated, it gives CASSLEQLAYNEQFF. The full variable domain, its missing parts supplied by reference TRBV7-8 and TRBJ2-1, is GAGVSQSPRYKVAKRGQDVALRCDPISGHVSLFWYQQALGQGPEFLTYFQNEAQLDKSGLPSDRFFAERPEGSVSTLKIQRTQQEDSAVYLCASSLEQLAYNEQFFGPGTRLTVL.